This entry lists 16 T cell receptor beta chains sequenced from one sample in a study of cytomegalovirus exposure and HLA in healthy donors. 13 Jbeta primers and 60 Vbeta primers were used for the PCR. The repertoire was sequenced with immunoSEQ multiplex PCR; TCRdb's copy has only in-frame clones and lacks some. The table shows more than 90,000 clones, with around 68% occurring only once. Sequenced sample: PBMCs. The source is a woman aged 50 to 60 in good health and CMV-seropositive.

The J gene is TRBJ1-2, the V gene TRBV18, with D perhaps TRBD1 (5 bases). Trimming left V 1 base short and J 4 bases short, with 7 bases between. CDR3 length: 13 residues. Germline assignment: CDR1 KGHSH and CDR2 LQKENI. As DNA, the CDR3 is TGTGCCAGCTCACCACAGGGACTCTATGGCTACACCTTC. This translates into CASSPQGLYGYTF.

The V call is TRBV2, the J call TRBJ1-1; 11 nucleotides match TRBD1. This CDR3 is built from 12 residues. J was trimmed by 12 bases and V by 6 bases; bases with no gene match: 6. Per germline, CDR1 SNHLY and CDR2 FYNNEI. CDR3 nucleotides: TGTGCCAGCAGAGGACAGGGGGCAACGACTTTCTTT. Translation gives CASRGQGATTFF.

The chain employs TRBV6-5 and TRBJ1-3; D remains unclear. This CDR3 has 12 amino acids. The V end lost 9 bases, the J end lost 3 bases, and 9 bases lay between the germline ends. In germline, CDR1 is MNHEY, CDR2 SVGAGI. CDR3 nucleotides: TGTGCCAGTAGGGAGGGTGGAAACACCATATATTTT. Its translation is CASREGGNTIYF.

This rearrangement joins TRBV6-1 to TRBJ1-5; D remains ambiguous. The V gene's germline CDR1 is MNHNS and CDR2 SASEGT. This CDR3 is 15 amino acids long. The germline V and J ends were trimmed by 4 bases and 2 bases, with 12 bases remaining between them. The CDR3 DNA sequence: TGTGCCAGCAGTGCTGAGGGTAGACGCAATCAGCCCCAGCATTTT. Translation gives CASSAEGRRNQPQHF.

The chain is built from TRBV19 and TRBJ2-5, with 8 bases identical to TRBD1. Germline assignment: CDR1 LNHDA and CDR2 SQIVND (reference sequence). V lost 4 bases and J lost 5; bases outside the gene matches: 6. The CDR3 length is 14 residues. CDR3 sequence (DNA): TGTGCCAGTAGTACTTACACAGGGGGGGAGACCCAGTACTTC. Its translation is CASSTYTGGETQYF.

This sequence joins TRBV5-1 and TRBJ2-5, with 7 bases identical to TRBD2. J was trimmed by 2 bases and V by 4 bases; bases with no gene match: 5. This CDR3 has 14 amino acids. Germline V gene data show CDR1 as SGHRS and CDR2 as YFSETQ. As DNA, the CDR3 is TGCGCCAGCAGCGTCGTGGGGGGGCAAGAGACCCAGTACTTC. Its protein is CASSVVGGQETQYF. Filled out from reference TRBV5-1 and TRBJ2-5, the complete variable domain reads KAGVTQTPRYLIKTRGQQVTLSCSPISGHRSVSWYQQTPGQGLQFLFEYFSETQRNKGNFPGRFSGRQFSNSRSEMNVSTLELGDSALYLCASSVVGGQETQYFGPGTRLLVL.

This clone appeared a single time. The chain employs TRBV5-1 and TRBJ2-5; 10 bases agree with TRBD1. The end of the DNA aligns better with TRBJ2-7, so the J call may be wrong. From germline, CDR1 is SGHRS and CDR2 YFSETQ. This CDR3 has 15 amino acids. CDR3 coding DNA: TGCGCCAGCAGCTCAATACCGGGACAGGGGTACGAGCAGTACTTC. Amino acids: CASSSIPGQGYEQYF.

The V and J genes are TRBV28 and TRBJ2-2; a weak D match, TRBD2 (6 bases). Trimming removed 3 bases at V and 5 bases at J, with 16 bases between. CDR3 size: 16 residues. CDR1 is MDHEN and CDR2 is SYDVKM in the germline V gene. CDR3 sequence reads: CASSFSPASGTGELFF. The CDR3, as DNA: TGTGCCAGCAGTTTTTCCCCCGCAAGCGGGACCGGGGAGCTGTTTTTT. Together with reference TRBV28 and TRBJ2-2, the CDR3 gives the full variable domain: DVKVTQSSRYLVKRTGEKVFLECVQDMDHENMFWYRQDPGLGLRLIYFSYDVKMKEKGDIPEGYSVSREKKERFSLILESASTNQTSMYLCASSFSPASGTGELFFGEGSRLTVL.

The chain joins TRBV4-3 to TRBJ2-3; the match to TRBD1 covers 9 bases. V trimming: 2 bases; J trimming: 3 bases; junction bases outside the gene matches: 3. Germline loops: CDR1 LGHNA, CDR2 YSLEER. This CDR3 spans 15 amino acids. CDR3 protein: CASSQTGGATDTQYF. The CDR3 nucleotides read TGCGCCAGCAGCCAAACAGGGGGCGCGACAGATACGCAGTATTTT.

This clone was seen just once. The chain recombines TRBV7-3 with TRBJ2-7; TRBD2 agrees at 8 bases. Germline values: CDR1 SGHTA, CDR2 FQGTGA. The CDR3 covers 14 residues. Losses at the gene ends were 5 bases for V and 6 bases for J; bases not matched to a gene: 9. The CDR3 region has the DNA TGTGCCAGCAGCCTGTTCGGGAGGGTTGGCGAGCAGTACTTC. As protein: CASSLFGRVGEQYF.

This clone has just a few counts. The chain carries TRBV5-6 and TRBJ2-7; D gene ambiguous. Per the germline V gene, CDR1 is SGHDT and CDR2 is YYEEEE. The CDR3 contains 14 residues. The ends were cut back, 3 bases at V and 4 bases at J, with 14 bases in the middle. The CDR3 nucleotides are TGTGCCAGCAGCTCCCAAGTCGGCGGATACGAGCAGTACTTC. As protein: CASSSQVGGYEQYF.

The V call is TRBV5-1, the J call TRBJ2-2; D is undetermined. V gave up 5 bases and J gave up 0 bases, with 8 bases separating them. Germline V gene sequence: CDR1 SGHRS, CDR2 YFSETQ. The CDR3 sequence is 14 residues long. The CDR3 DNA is TGCGCCAGCAGTGGGCAGGCGAACACCGGGGAGCTGTTTTTT. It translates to CASSGQANTGELFF.

The CDR3 spells CAWSMLAGGGETQYF. For the CDR3, the DNA is TGTGCCTGGAGTATGTTAGCGGGGGGGGGTGAGACCCAGTACTTC. The chain uses TRBV30 and TRBJ2-5; 11 bases match TRBD2. This CDR3 contains 15 residues. V was clipped by 2 bases and J by 5 bases; unmatched bases: 7. From germline, CDR1 is GTSNPN and CDR2 SVGIG (reference sequence). The variable domain in full, completed from reference TRBV30 and TRBJ2-5, reads SQTIHQWPATLVQPVGSPLSLECTVEGTSNPNLYWYRQAAGRGLQLLFYSVGIGQISSEVPQNLSASRPQDRQFILSSKKLLLSDSGFYLCAWSMLAGGGETQYFGPGTRLLVL.

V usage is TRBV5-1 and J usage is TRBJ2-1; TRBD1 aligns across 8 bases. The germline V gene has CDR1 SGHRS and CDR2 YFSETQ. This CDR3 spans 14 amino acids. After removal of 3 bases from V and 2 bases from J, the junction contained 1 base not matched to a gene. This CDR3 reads CASSWTGPYNEQFF. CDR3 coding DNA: TGCGCCAGCAGCTGGACAGGGCCCTACAATGAGCAGTTCTTC.

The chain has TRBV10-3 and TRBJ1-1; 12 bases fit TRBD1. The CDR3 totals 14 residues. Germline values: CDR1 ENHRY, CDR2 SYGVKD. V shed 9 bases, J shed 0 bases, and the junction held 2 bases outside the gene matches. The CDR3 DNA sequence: TGTGCCATAGGGACAGGGGGCATGAACACTGAAGCTTTCTTT. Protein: CAIGTGGMNTEAFF.

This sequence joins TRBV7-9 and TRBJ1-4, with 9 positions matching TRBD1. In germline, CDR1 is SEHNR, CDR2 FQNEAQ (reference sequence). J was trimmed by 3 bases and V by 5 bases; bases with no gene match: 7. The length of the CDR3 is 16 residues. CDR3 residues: CASSRTGQGSNEKLFF. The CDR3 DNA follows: TGTGCCAGCAGCCGGACGGGACAGGGTTCTAATGAAAAACTGTTTTTT.